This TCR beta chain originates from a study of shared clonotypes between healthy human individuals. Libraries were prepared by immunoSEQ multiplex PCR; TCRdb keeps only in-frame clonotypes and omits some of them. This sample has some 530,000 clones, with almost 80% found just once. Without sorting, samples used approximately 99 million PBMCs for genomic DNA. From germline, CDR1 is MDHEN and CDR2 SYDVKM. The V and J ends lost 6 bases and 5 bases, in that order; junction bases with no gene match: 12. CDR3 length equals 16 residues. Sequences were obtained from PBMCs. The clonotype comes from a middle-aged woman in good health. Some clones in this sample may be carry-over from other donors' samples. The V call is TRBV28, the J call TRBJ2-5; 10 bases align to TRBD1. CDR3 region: CASRPSRTGGWETQYF. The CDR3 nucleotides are TGTGCCAGCAGACCTTCCCGGACAGGGGGTTGGGAGACCCAGTACTTC.